This T cell receptor (beta chain) was documented in a study of cytomegalovirus exposure and HLA in healthy donors. 60 Vbeta and 13 Jbeta primers were used in PCR. Sequenced by immunoSEQ multiplex PCR; TCRdb stores in-frame clones only, minus some. The sample lists under 150,000 clones, about 78% occurring once. Study results and caveats: Presence/absence analyses assumed roughly uniform sequencing depth across donors.

A remark on this clone: Antigen unknown.

V was clipped by 3 bases and J by 2 bases; unmatched bases: 4. The CDR3 consists of 15 residues. CDR1 and CDR2 (germline): KGHSH, LQKENI. The sequenced material came from PBMCs. The chain has TRBV18 and TRBJ2-3; 8 nucleotides line up with TRBD1. The sequence came from a man in his fifties in good health and CMV-seronegative. The CDR3 reads CASSPGTGPTDTQYF. CDR3 in DNA: TGTGCCAGCTCACCTGGGACAGGCCCCACAGATACGCAGTATTTT.